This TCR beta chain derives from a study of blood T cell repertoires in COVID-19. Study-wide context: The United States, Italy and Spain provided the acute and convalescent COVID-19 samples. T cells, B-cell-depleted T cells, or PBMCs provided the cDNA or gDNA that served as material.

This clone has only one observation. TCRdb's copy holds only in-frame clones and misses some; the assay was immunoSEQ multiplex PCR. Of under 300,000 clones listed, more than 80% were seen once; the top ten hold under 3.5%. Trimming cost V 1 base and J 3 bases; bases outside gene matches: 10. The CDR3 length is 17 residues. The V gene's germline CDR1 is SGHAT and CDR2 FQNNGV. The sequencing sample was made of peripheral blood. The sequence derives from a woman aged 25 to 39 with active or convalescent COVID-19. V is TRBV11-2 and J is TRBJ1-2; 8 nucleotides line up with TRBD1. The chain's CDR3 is CASSLVRRQGMDYGYTF. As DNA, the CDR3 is TGTGCCAGCAGCTTAGTCCGTAGACAGGGGATGGACTATGGCTACACCTTC. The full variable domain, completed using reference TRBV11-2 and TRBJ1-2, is EAGVAQSPRYKIIEKRQSVAFWCNPISGHATLYWYQQILGQGPKLLIQFQNNGVVDDSQLPKDRFSAERLKGVDSTLKIQPAKLEDSAVYLCASSLVRRQGMDYGYTFGSGTRLTVV.